This T cell receptor (beta chain) was sequenced in a study of blood T cell repertoires in COVID-19. Whole-study context: Sites across the United States, Italy and Spain contributed samples from acute and convalescent COVID-19. Sources were T cells, B-cell-depleted T cells, or PBMCs; the material itself was cDNA or gDNA.

With V trimmed by 8 bases and J by 5 bases, 8 bases remained unmatched. Germline loops: CDR1 SGHDN, CDR2 FVKESK. CDR3 length equals 13 residues. Source study methods: Amplifying reference gene primers gave estimates of nucleated cell counts. Libraries were prepared by immunoSEQ multiplex PCR; TCRdb keeps only in-frame clonotypes and omits some of them. Clone size and V and J calls were adopted from that table, with D and trimming inferred from the DNA. The table lists hundreds of thousands of clones, 70% to 90% of them singletons, with 0.99% in the top ten. The source is a woman between 40 and 50 years old who had recovered from COVID-19. This rearrangement joins TRBV14 to TRBJ2-5; 7 positions match TRBD2. The sequencing input was peripheral blood. The CDR3 DNA reads TGTGCCAGCGCCGGGGAGGGCTGGGAGACCCAGTACTTC. Protein product: CASAGEGWETQYF.